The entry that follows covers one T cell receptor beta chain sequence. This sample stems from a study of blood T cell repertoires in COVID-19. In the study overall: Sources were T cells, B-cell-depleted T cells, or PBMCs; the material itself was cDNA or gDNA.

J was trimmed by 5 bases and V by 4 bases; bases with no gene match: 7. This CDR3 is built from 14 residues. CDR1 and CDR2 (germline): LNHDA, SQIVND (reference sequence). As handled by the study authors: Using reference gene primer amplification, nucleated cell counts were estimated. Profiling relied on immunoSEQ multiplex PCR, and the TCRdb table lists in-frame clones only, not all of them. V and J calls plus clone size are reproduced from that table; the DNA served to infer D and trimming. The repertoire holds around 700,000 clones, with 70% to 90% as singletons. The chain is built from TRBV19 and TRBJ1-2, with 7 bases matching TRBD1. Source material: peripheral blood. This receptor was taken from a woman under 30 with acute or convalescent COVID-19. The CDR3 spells CASSTQRTGYGYTF. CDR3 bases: TGTGCCAGTAGTACCCAAAGGACAGGTTATGGCTACACCTTC.